This TCR beta chain was sequenced during a study of human T cells and chemical hapten exposure. This clonotype has only a few counts. Germline V gene lookup returns CDR1 DFQATT and CDR2 SNEGSKA (reference sequence). The CDR3 sequence is 12 residues long. The ends were cut back, 8 bases at V and 4 bases at J, with 14 bases in the middle. TCRdb called the RACE reads again in MiXCR, with one record for every CDR3 protein. Here the sample spans 75,000 to 100,000 distinct CDR3 sequences, roughly 8% being singletons. Time point described: healthy volunteer bleed at 2 weeks. Whole blood that had not been fractionated was the source of extracted total RNA.

The receptor was derived from a female donor in good health. Some clones in this sample may be carry-over from other donors' samples. This rearrangement joins TRBV20-1 to TRBJ2-5, with D tentatively TRBD2 (5 bases). Sequences were obtained from whole blood. The CDR3 reads CSSRGIAETQYF. DNA for the CDR3: TGCAGTAGTCGAGGGATTGCAGAGACCCAGTACTTC.